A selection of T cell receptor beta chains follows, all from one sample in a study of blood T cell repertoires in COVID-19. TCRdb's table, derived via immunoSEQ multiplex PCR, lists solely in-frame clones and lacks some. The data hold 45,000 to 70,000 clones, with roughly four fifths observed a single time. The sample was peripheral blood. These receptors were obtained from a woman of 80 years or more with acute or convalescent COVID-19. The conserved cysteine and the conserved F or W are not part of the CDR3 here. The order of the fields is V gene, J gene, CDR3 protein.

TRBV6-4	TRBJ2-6	ASSELAGGISVSGANVLT
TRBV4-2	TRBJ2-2	ASSLSGTSSGELF
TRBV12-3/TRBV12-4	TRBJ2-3	ASSLQNTDTQY
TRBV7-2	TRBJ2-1	ASAPHPGLVEQF
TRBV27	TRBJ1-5	ASRSGQGSYSNQPQH
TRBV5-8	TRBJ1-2	ASSLDYGQPFNYGYT
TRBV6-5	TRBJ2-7	ASSQGFSYEQY
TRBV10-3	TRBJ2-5	AISDGGTQY
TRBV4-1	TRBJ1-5	ASSQVIGGQSNQPQH
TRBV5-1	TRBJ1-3	ASSLGRRSGNTIY
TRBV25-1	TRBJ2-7	ASSDGGAKREQY
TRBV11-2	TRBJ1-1	ASSFPVGLANTEAF
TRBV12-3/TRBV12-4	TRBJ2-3	ASSRGLDTQY
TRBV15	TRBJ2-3	ATSRAPGLAGGSDTQY
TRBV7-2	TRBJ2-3	ASSLGVDRISPKQY
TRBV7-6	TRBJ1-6	ASSSGGERGNSPLH
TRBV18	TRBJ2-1	ASSPPGREEQF
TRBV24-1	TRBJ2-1	ATSDSEVSSYNEQF
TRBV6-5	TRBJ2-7	ASSPRTKTYEQY
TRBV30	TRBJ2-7	AWSRGPYEQY
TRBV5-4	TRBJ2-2	ASSLNQGVGTGELF
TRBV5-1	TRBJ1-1	ASSPNVDTEAF